A single sample is the source of the 28 T cell receptor beta chains below, sequenced in a study of blood T cell repertoires in COVID-19 (dated by TCRdb to the early 2020s). The library was built by means of the immunoSEQ multiplex PCR assay. The source is immuneACCESS, and TCRdb retained only in-frame sequences with V and J called. Part of the clones is not carried over; for the studies checked, unresolved V genes explain less than half of this, and the remainder is unexplained. Recorded for this sample are 150,000 to 200,000 clones; approximately 90% of them occurred a single time. 0.53% of the sample rests with the top ten. Sequencing was done on a sample of peripheral blood. All receptors derive from a man aged 45-60 years with acute or convalescent COVID-19.

The rearrangement joins TRBV2 to TRBJ1-4, with 7 bases that match TRBD1. J gave up 5 bases and V 8 bases, and 8 bases lay outside the gene matches. In germline, CDR1 is SNHLY, CDR2 FYNNEI. This CDR3 contains 14 residues. The CDR3 bases are TGTGCCAGCGGCCGGGACAGCTGGAATGAAAAACTGTTTTTT. It specifies CASGRDSWNEKLFF.

The chain has TRBV6-5 and TRBJ1-6; TRBD1 is a possible D gene (6 bases). Germline V gene lookup returns CDR1 MNHEY and CDR2 SVGAGI. This CDR3 has 13 residues. Trimming left V 6 bases short and J 8 bases short, with 11 bases between. Here the CDR3 DNA reads TGTGCCAGCAGACGGGACACCTATTCACCCCTCCACTTT. Translating it yields CASRRDTYSPLHF.

J is TRBJ2-7 and V is TRBV5-1; D is unclear. The CDR3 covers 13 residues. Looked up from germline, CDR1 is SGHRS and CDR2 is YFSETQ. V gave up 1 base and J gave up 7 bases, with 12 bases separating them. CDR3 nucleotide sequence: TGCGCCAGCAGCTTGATTAGTGTGAATGAGCAGTACTTC. Translation: CASSLISVNEQYF.

The rearrangement uses TRBV28 and TRBJ2-7; 11 positions agree with TRBD2. Germline V gives CDR1 MDHEN, CDR2 SYDVKM. The CDR3 has 16 amino acids. With V trimmed by 2 bases and J by 2 bases, 5 bases remained unmatched. The CDR3 here is CASSLRLAGMTYEQYF. The DNA for the CDR3 is TGTGCCAGCAGTTTAAGACTAGCGGGAATGACCTACGAGCAGTACTTC.

A few counts support this clone. The V call is TRBV27, the J call TRBJ2-2; 7 bases are shared with TRBD1. The V segment lost 7 bases and the J segment 4 bases; nucleotides outside the gene matches: 6. CDR3 length equals 14 residues. Germline V gene lookup returns CDR1 MNHEY and CDR2 SMNVEV (reference sequence). In DNA form, the CDR3 reads TGTGCCAGCAAGGGGGCAGGGGTCACCGGGGAGCTGTTTTTT. It is translated as CASKGAGVTGELFF.

In DNA form, the CDR3 reads TGTGCCAGCAGGACCGCATACAGCTCCTACAATGAGCAGTTCTTC. Its protein is CASRTAYSSYNEQFF. The chain is built from TRBV27 and TRBJ2-1; D remains ambiguous. The CDR3 length is 15 residues. Germline CDR1 and CDR2: MNHEY and SMNVEV (reference sequence). Trimming cost V 6 bases and J 0 bases, with 12 bases left between them.

The V and J genes are TRBV11-1 and TRBJ2-4; D is possibly TRBD1 (6 bases). V was pared by 1 base and J by 1 base, with 8 bases between. The CDR3 is made up of 15 amino acids. Germline V gene sequence: CDR1 SGHAT, CDR2 FQDESV (reference sequence). CDR3 nucleotide sequence: TGTGCCAGCAGCTTAGTAGGACAGGCCAAAAACATTCAGTACTTC. It codes for CASSLVGQAKNIQYF. The whole variable domain, remainder taken from reference TRBV11-1 and TRBJ2-4, is EAEVAQSPRYKITEKSQAVAFWCDPISGHATLYWYRQILGQGPELLVQFQDESVVDDSQLPKDRFSAERLKGVDSTLKIQPAELGDSAMYLCASSLVGQAKNIQYFGAGTRLSVL.

This CDR3 is CASSLDSNQPQHF. CDR3 DNA sequence: TGTGCCAGCAGCTTAGACAGTAATCAGCCCCAGCATTTT. The chain is built from TRBV7-3 and TRBJ1-5; TRBD1 might be the D (5 bases). The CDR3 extends over 13 amino acids. The germline CDR1 and CDR2 sequences are SGHTA and FQGTGA. Trimming took 2 bases from V and 4 from J, leaving 6 bases between them.

The rearrangement links TRBV7-2 to TRBJ2-7; D is uncertain. The CDR3 length is 14 residues. From germline, CDR1 is SGHTA and CDR2 FQGNSA. Trimming shortened V by 5 bases and J by 0 bases, and 11 bases separated the two germline ends. CDR3: CASSPTESSYEQYF. CDR3 DNA sequence: TGTGCCAGCAGCCCCACAGAAAGCTCCTACGAGCAGTACTTC.

The chain uses TRBV9 and TRBJ2-1; D might be TRBD2 (5 bases). The V end was cut by 4 bases, the J end by 4 bases, with 9 bases between. The CDR3 has 13 amino acids. Germline values: CDR1 SGDLS, CDR2 YYNGEE. DNA for the CDR3: TGTGCCAGCAGCCCCCGCGGGTACAATGAGCAGTTCTTC. Translating gives CASSPRGYNEQFF. The whole variable domain, filled in from reference TRBV9 and TRBJ2-1, reads DSGVTQTPKHLITATGQRVTLRCSPRSGDLSVYWYQQSLDQGLQFLIQYYNGEERAKGNILERFSAQQFPDLHSELNLSSLELGDSALYFCASSPRGYNEQFFGPGTRLTVL.

The chain carries TRBV7-9 and TRBJ2-7; D gene ambiguous. This CDR3 is built from 13 residues. The V gene's germline CDR1 is SEHNR and CDR2 FQNEAQ (reference sequence). V was shortened by 5 bases and J by 2 bases, with 10 bases between the two germline ends. The CDR3 DNA reads TGTGCCAGCAGCGATATAACTCCCTACGAGCAGTACGTC. This gives the protein CASSDITPYEQYV.

This chain connects TRBV18 to TRBJ2-1, with 9 bases identical to TRBD2. CDR1 and CDR2 (germline): KGHSH, LQKENI. The trim removed 3 bases at V and 8 bases at J, leaving 8 bases unmatched. The CDR3 has 15 residues. The DNA of the CDR3 is TGTGCCAGCTCACCGTCCAGCGGGAGGCTCGATGAGCAGTTCTTC. This encodes CASSPSSGRLDEQFF. Supplemented by reference TRBV18 and TRBJ2-1, the full variable domain reads NAGVMQNPRHLVRRRGQEARLRCSPMKGHSHVYWYRQLPEEGLKFMVYLQKENIIDESGMPKERFSAEFPKEGPSILRIQQVVRGDSAAYFCASSPSSGRLDEQFFGPGTRLTVL.

The genes are TRBV30 and TRBJ1-4; D is perhaps TRBD1 (6 bases). V was trimmed by 3 bases and J by 8 bases, leaving 13 bases between them. The CDR3 consists of 13 residues. Germline CDR1 is GTSNPN and CDR2 is SVGIG (reference sequence). In DNA form, the CDR3 reads TGTGCCTGGAGCTCCGAAACAGGGGAAAAACTGTTTTTT. It encodes CAWSSETGEKLFF.

The V and J genes are TRBV27 and TRBJ2-3; TRBD1 aligns across 8 bases. The trim removed 9 bases at V and 7 bases at J, leaving 15 bases unmatched. Germline CDR1 is MNHEY and CDR2 is SMNVEV (reference sequence). This CDR3 comprises 15 residues. The CDR3 sequence is CASTEARTGSYTQYF. CDR3 nucleotide sequence: TGTGCCAGTACCGAAGCAAGGACAGGGTCGTATACGCAGTATTTT.

V is TRBV6-1 and J is TRBJ2-1, with 10 bases that match TRBD2. This CDR3 is built from 15 residues. Germline CDR1 and CDR2: MNHNS and SASEGT. The ends lost 2 bases at V and 4 bases at J; junction bases unmatched: 2. Here the CDR3 reads CASSERTSGYNEQFF. DNA of the CDR3: TGTGCCAGCAGTGAAAGGACTAGCGGATACAATGAGCAGTTCTTC.

The chain employs TRBV6-2 or TRBV6-3 and TRBJ1-1; 8 bases line up with TRBD1. This CDR3 has 17 residues. V lost 2 bases and J lost 3; bases outside the gene matches: 11. CDR1 is MNHEY and CDR2 is SVGEGT in the germline V gene. The CDR3 nucleotides are TGTGCCAGCAGTTACAGGACAGGGTTTGATTGGGACACTGAAGCTTTCTTT. It codes for CASSYRTGFDWDTEAFF.

The chain joins TRBV6-5 to TRBJ1-2, with TRBD1 matching 7 bases. This CDR3 region has 16 residues. The V gene's germline CDR1 is MNHEY and CDR2 SVGAGI. The J segment lost 7 bases and the V segment lost 2 bases, leaving 13 bases of the junction unmatched. CDR3 in amino acids: CASSYQPSGGPSGYTF. DNA of the CDR3: TGTGCCAGCAGTTACCAACCCTCAGGGGGTCCTTCTGGCTACACCTTC.

This clone turned up a few times. CDR3 amino acids: CASSSRRGLSGYTF. In DNA, the CDR3 is TGTGCCAGCAGCTCCCGCCGGGGGTTGAGTGGCTACACCTTC. The chain joins TRBV25-1 to TRBJ1-2; D might be TRBD1 (5 bases). The CDR3 has 14 amino acids. Trimming left V 6 bases short and J 7 bases short, with 18 bases between. Per germline, CDR1 MGHDK and CDR2 SYGVNS.

This clone was seen more than once but under ten times. The chain employs TRBV9 and TRBJ1-3; 9 bases match TRBD1. The germline CDR1 and CDR2 sequences are SGDLS and YYNGEE. The CDR3 has 17 amino acids. The J segment lost 4 bases and the V segment lost 3 bases, leaving 11 bases of the junction unmatched. The DNA for the CDR3 is TGTGCCAGCAGCGACCTCTCACAGGGGGCGTGGGGAAACACCATATATTTT. This encodes CASSDLSQGAWGNTIYF.

V gene TRBV4-1 combines with J gene TRBJ2-5; a possible D gene is TRBD2 (6 bases). The CDR3 length is 13 residues. Trimming left V 1 base short and J 9 bases short, with 12 bases between. Looked up from germline, CDR1 is MGHRA and CDR2 is YSYEKL. CDR3 nucleotides: TGCGCCAGCAGCCAAGGGGGGGAAAGAGCCCAGTACTTC. It codes for CASSQGGERAQYF.

This clone was seen only a few times. The rearrangement links TRBV5-6 to TRBJ1-1; D ambiguous. Germline CDR1 is SGHDT and CDR2 is YYEEEE. There are 12 residues in the CDR3. Trimming pared 4 bases from V and 5 bases from J, leaving 9 bases between. CDR3 protein: CASSPGMTEAFF. The CDR3 bases are TGTGCCAGCAGCCCGGGGATGACTGAAGCTTTCTTT.

CDR3 nucleotides: TGTGCCAGCAGCTTAGATGGGTGGACAAGCCAAGAGACCCAGTACTTC. Translated: CASSLDGWTSQETQYF. V gene TRBV7-9 combines with J gene TRBJ2-5, with TRBD1 as a possible D gene (5 bases). Germline V gene sequence: CDR1 SEHNR, CDR2 FQNEAQ (reference sequence). Deletions cut 1 base from V and 1 base from J, with 13 bases between. This CDR3 is built from 16 residues.

The genes are TRBV30 and TRBJ2-3, with D possibly being TRBD2 (6 bases). CDR1 GTSNPN and CDR2 SVGIG come from the germline V gene (reference sequence). This CDR3 contains 13 residues. V gave up 7 bases and J gave up 0 bases, with 11 bases separating them. CDR3 in amino acids: CASGLLSTDTQYF. CDR3 DNA: TGTGCCTCTGGACTATTAAGCACAGATACGCAGTATTTT.

The gene calls are TRBV10-3 and TRBJ2-3, with TRBD2 matching over 12 bases. Germline V gene sequence: CDR1 ENHRY, CDR2 SYGVKD. V was pared by 6 bases and J by 2 bases, with 6 bases of the junction left unmatched. The CDR3 is made up of 16 amino acids. As DNA, the CDR3 is TGTGCCATCAGCCGGCGACTAGCGGGGGACACAGATACGCAGTATTTT. It yields the protein CAISRRLAGDTDTQYF.

The rearrangement joins TRBV5-6 to TRBJ1-1; 7 bases are a match to TRBD1. The CDR3 spans 13 residues. V trimming: 9 bases; J trimming: 0 bases; junction bases outside the gene matches: 5. The V gene's germline CDR1 is SGHDT and CDR2 YYEEEE. CDR3 in amino acids: CATWDSLNTEAFF. CDR3 in DNA: TGTGCCACCTGGGACAGCCTGAACACTGAAGCTTTCTTT.

This rearrangement joins TRBV3-1 (or the pseudogene TRBV3-2) to TRBJ2-1; possibly TRBD1 for D (5 bases). Germline V gene data show CDR1 as LGHDT and CDR2 as YNNKEL (reference sequence). V lost 0 bases, J lost 0 bases, and 9 bases lay in between. The CDR3 is 16 residues long. CDR3 residues: CASSQEGVPSYNEQFF. The CDR3, as DNA: TGTGCCAGCAGCCAAGAAGGGGTTCCCTCCTACAATGAGCAGTTCTTC.

V usage is TRBV7-9 and J usage is TRBJ1-1; possible D gene TRBD1, 5 bases. The CDR3 loop spans 15 amino acids. The germline gives CDR1 SEHNR, CDR2 FQNEAQ (reference sequence). The germline V and J ends were trimmed by 0 bases and 4 bases, with 12 bases remaining between them. This CDR3 reads CASSLAPTGGTEAFF. In DNA, the CDR3 is TGTGCCAGCAGCTTAGCGCCTACGGGGGGCACTGAAGCTTTCTTT.

V usage is TRBV6-5 and J usage is TRBJ1-6; tentative D call: TRBD1 (6 bases). Germline assignment: CDR1 MNHEY and CDR2 SVGAGI. V was shortened by 0 bases and J by 4 bases, with 7 bases between the two germline ends. The CDR3 is 15 residues long. In nucleotides, the CDR3 is TGTGCCAGCAGTTACTCGACAGGATATAATTCACCCCTCCACTTT. Protein: CASSYSTGYNSPLHF.